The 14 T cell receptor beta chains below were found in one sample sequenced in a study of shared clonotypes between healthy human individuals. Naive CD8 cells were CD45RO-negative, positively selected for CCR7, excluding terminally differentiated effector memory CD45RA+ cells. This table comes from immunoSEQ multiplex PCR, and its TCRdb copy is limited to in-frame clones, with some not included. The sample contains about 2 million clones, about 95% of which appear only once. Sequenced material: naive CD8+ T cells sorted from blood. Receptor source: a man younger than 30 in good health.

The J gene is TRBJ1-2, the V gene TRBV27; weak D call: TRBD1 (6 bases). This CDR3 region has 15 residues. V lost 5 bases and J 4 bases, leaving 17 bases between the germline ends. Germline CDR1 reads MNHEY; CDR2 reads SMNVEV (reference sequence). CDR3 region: CASSLAPDSVYGYTF. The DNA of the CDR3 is TGTGCCAGCAGTCTGGCCCCGGACAGCGTCTATGGCTACACCTTC.

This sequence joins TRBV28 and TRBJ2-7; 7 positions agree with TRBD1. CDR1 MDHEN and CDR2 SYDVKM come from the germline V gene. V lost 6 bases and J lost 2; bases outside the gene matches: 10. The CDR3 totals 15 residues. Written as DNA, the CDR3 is TGTGCCAGCAGCCTAGACAGGGACGTTGCCTACGAGCAGTACTTC. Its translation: CASSLDRDVAYEQYF.

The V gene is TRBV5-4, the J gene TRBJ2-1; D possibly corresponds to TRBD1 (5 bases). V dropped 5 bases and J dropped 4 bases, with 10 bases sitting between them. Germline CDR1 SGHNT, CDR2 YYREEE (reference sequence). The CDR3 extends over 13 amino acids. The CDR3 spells CASRPDSYNEQFF. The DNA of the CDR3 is TGTGCCAGCAGACCAGACAGTTACAATGAGCAGTTCTTC.

The CDR3: CASSLRVMNTEAFF. Here the CDR3 DNA reads TGCGCCAGCAGCCTGCGGGTGATGAACACTGAAGCTTTCTTT. J is TRBJ1-1 and V is TRBV4-3; D unclear. Between the trimmed V and J ends, which lost 4 bases and 0 bases, there was a span of 9 bases. CDR3 length equals 14 residues. Germline CDR1 LGHNA, CDR2 YSLEER.

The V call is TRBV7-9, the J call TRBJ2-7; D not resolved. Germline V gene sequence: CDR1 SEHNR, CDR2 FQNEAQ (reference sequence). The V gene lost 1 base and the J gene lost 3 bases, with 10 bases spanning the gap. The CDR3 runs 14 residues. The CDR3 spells CASSLEAQIYEQYF. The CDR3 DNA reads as TGTGCCAGCAGCTTAGAGGCCCAAATCTACGAGCAGTACTTC.

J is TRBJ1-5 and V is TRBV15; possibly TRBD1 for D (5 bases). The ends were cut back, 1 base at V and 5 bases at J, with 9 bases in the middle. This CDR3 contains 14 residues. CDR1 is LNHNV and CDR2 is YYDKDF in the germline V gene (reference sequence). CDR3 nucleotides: TGTGCCACCAGCAGAGGAGGGGCTGATCAGCCCCAGCATTTT. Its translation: CATSRGGADQPQHF.

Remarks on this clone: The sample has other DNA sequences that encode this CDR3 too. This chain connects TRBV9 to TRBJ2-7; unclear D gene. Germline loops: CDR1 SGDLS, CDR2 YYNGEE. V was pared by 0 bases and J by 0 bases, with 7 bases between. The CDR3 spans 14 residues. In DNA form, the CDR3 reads TGTGCCAGCAGCGTAGCTGGGCACTCCTACGAGCAGTACTTC. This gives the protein CASSVAGHSYEQYF. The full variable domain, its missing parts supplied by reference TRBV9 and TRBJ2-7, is DSGVTQTPKHLITATGQRVTLRCSPRSGDLSVYWYQQSLDQGLQFLIQYYNGEERAKGNILERFSAQQFPDLHSELNLSSLELGDSALYFCASSVAGHSYEQYFGPGTRLTVT.

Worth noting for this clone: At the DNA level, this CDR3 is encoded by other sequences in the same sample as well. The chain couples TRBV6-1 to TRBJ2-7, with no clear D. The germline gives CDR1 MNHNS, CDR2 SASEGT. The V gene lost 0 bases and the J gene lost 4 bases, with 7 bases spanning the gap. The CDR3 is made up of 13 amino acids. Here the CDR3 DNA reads TGTGCCAGCAGTGAAGCGCTGGGGTACGAGCAGTACTTC. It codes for CASSEALGYEQYF.

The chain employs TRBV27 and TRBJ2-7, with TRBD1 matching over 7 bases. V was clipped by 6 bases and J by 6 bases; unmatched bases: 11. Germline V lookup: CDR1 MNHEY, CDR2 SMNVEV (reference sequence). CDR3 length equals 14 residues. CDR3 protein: CASSSRDSGIEQYF. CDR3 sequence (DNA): TGTGCCAGCAGCAGCCGGGACAGCGGCATCGAGCAGTACTTC.

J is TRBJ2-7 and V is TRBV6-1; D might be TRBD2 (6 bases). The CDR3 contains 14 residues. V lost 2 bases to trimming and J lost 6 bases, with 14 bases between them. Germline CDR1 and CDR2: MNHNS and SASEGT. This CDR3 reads CASSEPEGMIEQYF. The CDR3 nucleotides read TGTGCCAGCAGTGAACCGGAGGGGATGATCGAGCAGTACTTC.

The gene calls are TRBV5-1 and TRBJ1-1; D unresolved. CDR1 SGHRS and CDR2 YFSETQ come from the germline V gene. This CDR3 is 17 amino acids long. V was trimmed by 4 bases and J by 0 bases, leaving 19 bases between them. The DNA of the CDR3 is TGCGCCAGCAGCGAAAAGAGCGTCGGCGAACTGAACACTGAAGCTTTCTTT. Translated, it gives CASSEKSVGELNTEAFF. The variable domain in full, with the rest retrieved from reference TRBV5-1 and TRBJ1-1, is KAGVTQTPRYLIKTRGQQVTLSCSPISGHRSVSWYQQTPGQGLQFLFEYFSETQRNKGNFPGRFSGRQFSNSRSEMNVSTLELGDSALYLCASSEKSVGELNTEAFFGQGTRLTVV.

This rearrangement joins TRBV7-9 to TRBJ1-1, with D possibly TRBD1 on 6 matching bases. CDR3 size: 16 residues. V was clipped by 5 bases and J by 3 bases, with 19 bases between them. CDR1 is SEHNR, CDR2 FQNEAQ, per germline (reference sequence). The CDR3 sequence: CASSPGAGSVDTEAFF. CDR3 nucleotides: TGTGCCAGCAGCCCGGGGGCGGGGAGTGTGGACACTGAAGCTTTCTTT.

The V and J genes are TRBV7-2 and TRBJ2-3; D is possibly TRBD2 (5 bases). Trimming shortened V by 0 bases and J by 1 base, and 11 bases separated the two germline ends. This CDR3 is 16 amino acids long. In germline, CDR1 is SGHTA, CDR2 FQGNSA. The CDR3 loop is CASSLASVAGTDTQYF. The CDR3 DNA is TGTGCCAGCAGCTTAGCTAGCGTTGCCGGCACAGATACGCAGTATTTT.

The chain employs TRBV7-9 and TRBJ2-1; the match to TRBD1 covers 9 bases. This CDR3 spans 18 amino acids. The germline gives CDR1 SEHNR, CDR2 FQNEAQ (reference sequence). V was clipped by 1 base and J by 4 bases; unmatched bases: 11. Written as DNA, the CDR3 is TGTGCCAGCAGCTTAGTAGATAGGACAGGGGCGGGTTACAATGAGCAGTTCTTC. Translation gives CASSLVDRTGAGYNEQFF.